These 13 T cell receptor beta chains came from one sample sequenced in a study of CD8+ T cells in alopecia areata. As the sequencing template, cDNA was produced by extracting RNA and reverse transcribing it. The assay was immunoSEQ multiplex PCR, and TCRdb's table has in-frame clones only and misses some. The data contain a few hundred thousand clones, 45% to 70% of them seen just once; the ten biggest clones take up over 4%. The sequencing input was CD8+ T cells sorted from blood. The source of these receptors is a human donor in good health.

The rearrangement uses TRBV29-1 and TRBJ2-1; tentatively, D is TRBD1 (6 bases). Between the trimmed V and J ends, which lost 5 bases and 3 bases, there was a span of 8 bases. The germline gives CDR1 SQVTM, CDR2 ANQGSEA. The CDR3 loop spans 12 amino acids. CDR3 DNA sequence: TGCAGCGTTCGGGACAACTACAATGAGCAGTTCTTC. Translating gives CSVRDNYNEQFF.

V is TRBV6-5 and J is TRBJ2-1; possibly TRBD1 for D (5 bases). This CDR3 contains 15 residues. The ends were cut back, 4 bases at V and 5 bases at J, with 15 bases in the middle. In germline, CDR1 is MNHEY, CDR2 SVGAGI. The CDR3 region has the DNA TGTGCCAGCAGTTCGACAGACCCAACGAACAATGAGCAGTTCTTC. As protein: CASSSTDPTNNEQFF.

The chain links TRBV27 to TRBJ1-1, with unresolved D. CDR3 length equals 13 residues. V was pared by 2 bases and J by 4 bases, with 8 bases between. The V gene's germline CDR1 is MNHEY and CDR2 SMNVEV (reference sequence). CDR3 in DNA: TGTGCCAGCAGTTTAGCCACGGGCACTGAAGCTTTCTTT. It codes for CASSLATGTEAFF.

This clone was seen a handful of times. The chain combines TRBV30 with TRBJ1-1; no reliable D call. Germline assignment: CDR1 GTSNPN and CDR2 SVGIG (reference sequence). CDR3 length equals 11 residues. CDR3 residues: CASGENTEAFF. DNA of the CDR3: TGTGCTAGCGGGGAGAACACTGAAGCTTTCTTT.

The J gene is TRBJ2-7, the V gene TRBV5-1, with TRBD1 identical over 9 bases. This CDR3 has 13 amino acids. Germline V gives CDR1 SGHRS, CDR2 YFSETQ. The J segment lost 5 bases and the V segment lost 4 bases, leaving 4 bases of the junction unmatched. The CDR3 DNA reads as TGCGCCAGCAGCGAACGGGACAGGGACGAGCAGTACTTC. Translated: CASSERDRDEQYF.

The chain couples TRBV2 to TRBJ1-1; TRBD1 agrees at 7 bases. Unmatched junction bases numbered 12, after V lost 6 bases and J lost 5 bases. CDR1 is SNHLY, CDR2 FYNNEI, per germline. The CDR3 spans 15 residues. In nucleotides, the CDR3 is TGTGCCAGCAGCGCCCCTGTAGGGGGCGGGACTGAAGCTTTCTTT. Its protein is CASSAPVGGGTEAFF.

V is TRBV29-1 and J is TRBJ1-4; D call uncertain. The CDR3 contains 11 residues. Trimming cost V 5 bases and J 8 bases, with 9 bases left between them. Germline V gene data show CDR1 as SQVTM and CDR2 as ANQGSEA. CDR3 sequence reads: CSVLSGEKLFF. The CDR3 nucleotides are TGCAGCGTTCTGTCCGGGGAAAAACTGTTTTTT. The full variable domain, in which reference TRBV29-1 and TRBJ1-4 provide the parts outside the CDR3, is SAVISQKPSRDICQRGTSLTIQCQVDSQVTMMFWYRQQPGQSLTLIATANQGSEATYESGFVIDKFPISRPNLTFSTLTVSNMSPEDSSIYLCSVLSGEKLFFGSGTQLSVL.

The chain carries TRBV30 and TRBJ2-1; D is perhaps TRBD2 (7 bases). From germline, CDR1 is GTSNPN and CDR2 SVGIG (reference sequence). The CDR3 is 15 residues long. Between the trimmed V and J ends, which lost 3 bases and 9 bases, there was a span of 21 bases. This CDR3 is CAWSTSRGGPTEQFF. The CDR3 bases are TGTGCCTGGAGCACCTCGAGGGGGGGGCCAACTGAGCAGTTCTTC.

This chain connects TRBV9 to TRBJ2-2, with 7 positions matching TRBD1. CDR1 SGDLS and CDR2 YYNGEE come from the germline V gene. V shed 0 bases, J shed 3 bases, and the junction held 2 bases outside the gene matches. This CDR3 is 15 amino acids long. CDR3 nucleotides: TGTGCCAGCAGCGTAGAAGGGGGCGACACCGGGGAGCTGTTTTTT. It codes for CASSVEGGDTGELFF.

V is TRBV29-1 and J is TRBJ2-2; D is perhaps TRBD1 or TRBD2 (5 bases each). The V gene's germline CDR1 is SQVTM and CDR2 ANQGSEA. V lost 0 bases, J lost 6 bases, and 11 bases lay in between. The CDR3 is 14 residues long. CDR3 amino acids: CSVEDLGESGELFF. In DNA form, the CDR3 reads TGCAGCGTTGAAGATCTGGGGGAGTCCGGGGAGCTGTTTTTT.

This clone has more than one count but fewer than ten. The genes are TRBV9 and TRBJ1-1; no clear D. CDR3 length: 15 amino acids. Germline values: CDR1 SGDLS, CDR2 YYNGEE. V gave up 0 bases and J gave up 1 base, with 10 bases separating them. CDR3 coding DNA: TGTGCCAGCAGCGTAGGACCTCTCCCGAACACTGAAGCTTTCTTT. It codes for CASSVGPLPNTEAFF.

This clone came up many times. The gene calls are TRBV10-3 and TRBJ2-1; the D gene is possibly TRBD1 (5 bases). Germline-derived CDR1 and CDR2 are ENHRY and SYGVKD. This CDR3 has 13 amino acids. V was clipped by 8 bases and J by 10 bases, with 18 bases between them. CDR3 sequence: CAIRRGSVREQFF. DNA for the CDR3: TGTGCCATCCGAAGGGGCAGTGTACGGGAGCAGTTCTTC.

V is TRBV2 and J is TRBJ2-5; D remains ambiguous. Germline loops: CDR1 SNHLY, CDR2 FYNNEI. The CDR3 is 12 residues long. V was trimmed by 5 bases and J by 5 bases, leaving 9 bases between them. The CDR3 sequence: CASSPETETQYF. The CDR3 DNA follows: TGTGCCAGCAGTCCCGAAACGGAGACCCAGTACTTC. Filled out from reference TRBV2 and TRBJ2-5, the complete variable domain reads EPEVTQTPSHQVTQMGQEVILRCVPISNHLYFYWYRQILGQKVEFLVSFYNNEISEKSEIFDDQFSVERPDGSNFTLKIRSTKLEDSAMYFCASSPETETQYFGPGTRLLVL.